Below are 17 T cell receptor beta chains sequenced from a single sample in a study of graft-versus-host responses after intestinal transplantation. Antigen specificity for these receptors is unknown. Repertoires were generated with immunoSEQ multiplex PCR, while TCRdb's copy carries only in-frame clones and drops some. Of 95,000 to 110,000 clones detected, 93% appear once; the ten largest clones hold 1.2%. Sequenced here: unstimulated CD8+ T cells sorted from spleen or lymph node cells, sampled before intestinal transplant. Every receptor here comes from a human donor who received an intestinal transplant.

The gene calls are TRBV5-6 and TRBJ1-2; D is uncertain. The germline CDR1 and CDR2 sequences are SGHDT and YYEEEE. The CDR3 totals 13 residues. V gave up 0 bases and J gave up 2 bases, with 5 bases separating them. CDR3 nucleotide sequence: TGTGCCAGCAGCTTGGGGTCCAACTATGGCTACACCTTC. Amino acid sequence: CASSLGSNYGYTF.

The V gene is TRBV27, the J gene TRBJ2-7; 12 nucleotides line up with TRBD2. The V and J ends lost 8 bases and 7 bases, in that order; junction bases with no gene match: 9. Germline assignment: CDR1 MNHEY and CDR2 SMNVEV (reference sequence). The CDR3 has 14 residues. DNA for the CDR3: TGTGCCAGCTTACAGACTAGCGGGGGCGGGGAGCAGTACTTC. Translating it yields CASLQTSGGGEQYF.

The rearrangement links TRBV9 to TRBJ1-2; TRBD1 might be the D (5 bases). The ends were cut back, 4 bases at V and 3 bases at J, with 19 bases in the middle. This CDR3 spans 16 amino acids. CDR1 is SGDLS and CDR2 is YYNGEE in the germline V gene. In DNA form, the CDR3 reads TGTGCCAGCAGCCTTACGCCGGGCAGGGAGGACTATGGCTACACCTTC. Amino acids: CASSLTPGREDYGYTF.

This rearrangement joins TRBV12-5 to TRBJ2-7; the D is unclear. The V gene's germline CDR1 is LGHNT and CDR2 FRNRAP. Deletions cut 0 bases from V and 1 base from J, with 7 bases between. This CDR3 comprises 14 residues. The CDR3 here is CASGLVRRSYEQYF. CDR3 sequence (DNA): TGTGCTAGTGGTTTGGTACGGCGGTCCTACGAGCAGTACTTC.

This chain links TRBV6-5 with TRBJ1-5; D may be TRBD1 (6 bases). This CDR3 comprises 15 residues. V was shortened by 5 bases and J by 6 bases, with 17 bases between the two germline ends. Germline values: CDR1 MNHEY, CDR2 SVGAGI. The CDR3 nucleotides read TGTGCCAGCAGTGTTTCTGGGGGCGACGGTCAGCCCCAGCATTTT. It is translated as CASSVSGGDGQPQHF.

The J gene is TRBJ1-1, the V gene TRBV10-1; weak D call: TRBD1 (5 bases). Looked up from germline, CDR1 is WNHNN and CDR2 is SYGVQD (reference sequence). V was pared by 5 bases and J by 5 bases, with 9 bases between. The CDR3 totals 12 residues. The CDR3 sequence: CASSQGGTEAFF. DNA for the CDR3: TGCGCCAGCAGTCAGGGAGGGACTGAAGCTTTCTTT.

The chain uses TRBV19 and TRBJ2-1; D is perhaps TRBD2 (6 bases). The CDR3 extends over 15 amino acids. V was cut by 5 bases and J by 6 bases, with 17 bases left in between. Germline V lookup: CDR1 LNHDA, CDR2 SQIVND (reference sequence). Written as DNA, the CDR3 is TGTGCCAGTAGTCTCTCCGGGGGATCCGGCAATGAGCAGTTCTTC. Its translation is CASSLSGGSGNEQFF. Combining the CDR3 with reference TRBV19 and TRBJ2-1 gives the whole variable domain DGGITQSPKYLFRKEGQNVTLSCEQNLNHDAMYWYRQDPGQGLRLIYYSQIVNDFQKGDIAEGYSVSREKKESFPLTVTSAQKNPTAFYLCASSLSGGSGNEQFFGPGTRLTVL.

This clone appeared once. The chain joins TRBV4-1 to TRBJ2-1; perhaps TRBD1 as D (6 bases). The V gene's germline CDR1 is MGHRA and CDR2 YSYEKL. V was pared by 1 base and J by 7 bases, with 14 bases between. The CDR3 runs to 15 residues. CDR3 region: CASSQVAGELNEQFF. In DNA form, the CDR3 reads TGCGCCAGCAGCCAAGTCGCAGGGGAGCTTAATGAGCAGTTCTTC.

This CDR3 reads CASSFRQGNEKLFF. The CDR3 nucleotides are TGCGCCAGCAGCTTTCGACAGGGGAATGAAAAACTGTTTTTT. This rearrangement joins TRBV5-1 to TRBJ1-4, with TRBD1 identical over 8 bases. The CDR3 runs to 14 residues. The V segment lost 2 bases and the J segment 5 bases; nucleotides outside the gene matches: 2. Germline CDR1 and CDR2: SGHRS and YFSETQ.

This rearrangement joins TRBV7-8 to TRBJ2-7; TRBD1 aligns across 10 bases. Germline values: CDR1 SGHVS, CDR2 FQNEAQ. J lost 4 bases, V lost 5 bases, and 8 bases had no gene match. The CDR3 runs 15 residues. CDR3 sequence: CASSHQDRGLYEQYF. The CDR3 region has the DNA TGTGCCAGCAGCCACCAGGACAGGGGGTTGTACGAGCAGTACTTC.

The chain recombines TRBV5-4 with TRBJ2-7, with TRBD1 identical over 7 bases. There are 13 residues in the CDR3. Looked up from germline, CDR1 is SGHNT and CDR2 is YYREEE (reference sequence). J was trimmed by 5 bases and V by 4 bases; bases with no gene match: 6. Here the CDR3 reads CASSPDRAHEQYF. Written as DNA, the CDR3 is TGTGCCAGCAGCCCTGACAGGGCCCACGAGCAGTACTTC.

The chain uses TRBV27 and TRBJ2-5; 7 bases line up with TRBD2. This CDR3 spans 15 amino acids. V was pared by 2 bases and J by 5 bases, with 8 bases of the junction left unmatched. Germline values: CDR1 MNHEY, CDR2 SMNVEV (reference sequence). The CDR3 is CASSLGLGGGETQYF. The CDR3 DNA reads as TGTGCCAGCAGTTTAGGCTTGGGGGGAGGGGAGACCCAGTACTTC.

V is TRBV4-1 and J is TRBJ1-1; D may be TRBD1 (6 bases). With 0 bases removed from V and 5 bases from J, the gap between germline ends came to 13 bases. The CDR3 has 15 amino acids. Germline lookup yields CDR1 MGHRA and CDR2 YSYEKL. CDR3 sequence reads: CASSQDPRGGTEAFF. The CDR3 nucleotides are TGCGCCAGCAGCCAAGACCCAAGGGGGGGGACTGAAGCTTTCTTT.

This chain links TRBV4-1 with TRBJ1-2; possible D gene TRBD1, 5 bases. This CDR3 has 16 amino acids. CDR1 is MGHRA and CDR2 is YSYEKL in the germline V gene. Trimming left V 5 bases short and J 2 bases short, with 18 bases between. For the CDR3, the DNA is TGCGCCAGCAGCACCCGGGACGTCGAATCCAACTATGGCTACACCTTC. Translation: CASSTRDVESNYGYTF.

V and J are TRBV5-6 and TRBJ2-5; 9 bases line up with TRBD1. V lost 4 bases and J lost 5; bases outside the gene matches: 3. Germline CDR1 is SGHDT and CDR2 is YYEEEE. The CDR3 covers 13 residues. CDR3 sequence (DNA): TGTGCCAGCAGCGGGACAGGGTATGAGACCCAGTACTTC. Translating gives CASSGTGYETQYF.

The genes are TRBV4-1 and TRBJ2-3; D gene unclear. This CDR3 contains 14 residues. Germline CDR1 MGHRA, CDR2 YSYEKL. The germline V and J ends were trimmed by 0 bases and 4 bases, with 8 bases remaining between them. The CDR3 here is CASSQEGLPDTQYF. CDR3 DNA: TGCGCCAGCAGCCAAGAGGGTTTGCCAGATACGCAGTATTTT.

This chain uses TRBV19 with TRBJ1-5; D call uncertain. Trimming shortened V by 4 bases and J by 11 bases, and 15 bases separated the two germline ends. Germline assignment: CDR1 LNHDA and CDR2 SQIVND (reference sequence). This CDR3 comprises 13 residues. CDR3 sequence (DNA): TGTGCCAGTAGTACCGGGGTGCGTGAGACCCAGCATTTT. This gives the protein CASSTGVRETQHF. Full variable domain (missing parts from reference TRBV19 and TRBJ1-5): DGGITQSPKYLFRKEGQNVTLSCEQNLNHDAMYWYRQDPGQGLRLIYYSQIVNDFQKGDIAEGYSVSREKKESFPLTVTSAQKNPTAFYLCASSTGVRETQHFGDGTRLSIL.